These 16 T cell receptor beta chains were sequenced from one sample in a study of shared T cell receptors in the human thymus. Using immunoSEQ multiplex PCR, the repertoire was profiled, and TCRdb retains in-frame clones only, with some absent. The sample lists about 400,000 clones, around 95% occurring once. Sequencing used thymocytes. The source is a human donor.

V is TRBV19 and J is TRBJ2-1; 7 nucleotides agree with TRBD2. Losses at the gene ends were 3 bases for V and 2 bases for J; bases not matched to a gene: 10. This CDR3 has 17 amino acids. The germline V gene has CDR1 LNHDA and CDR2 SQIVND (reference sequence). The CDR3 here is CASSIQPRLAPYNEQFF. CDR3 in DNA: TGTGCCAGTAGTATCCAACCCAGACTAGCCCCCTACAATGAGCAGTTCTTC. The full variable domain, with the rest looked up from reference TRBV19 and TRBJ2-1, is DGGITQSPKYLFRKEGQNVTLSCEQNLNHDAMYWYRQDPGQGLRLIYYSQIVNDFQKGDIAEGYSVSREKKESFPLTVTSAQKNPTAFYLCASSIQPRLAPYNEQFFGPGTRLTVL.

The chain links TRBV19 to TRBJ1-1; 7 bases map to TRBD1. Germline CDR1 and CDR2: LNHDA and SQIVND (reference sequence). J gave up 7 bases and V 2 bases, and 7 bases lay outside the gene matches. The CDR3 runs to 14 residues. The CDR3: CASSILQGRVEAFF. CDR3 DNA: TGTGCCAGTAGTATACTACAGGGGCGGGTTGAAGCTTTCTTT.

The V and J genes are TRBV28 and TRBJ2-5; tentatively, D is TRBD2 (6 bases). Germline V gives CDR1 MDHEN, CDR2 SYDVKM. Trimming took off 3 bases at V and 1 base at J, with 21 bases between the two ends. This CDR3 is built from 18 residues. CDR3 DNA sequence: TGTGCCAGCAGTTTTGACCCTAGGAGGGGAGGCCCCCAAGAGACCCAGTACTTC. Translated: CASSFDPRRGGPQETQYF.

V and J are TRBV9 and TRBJ2-4; 8 nucleotides align to TRBD2. The junction had 5 bases not matched to a gene; V was cut back by 0 bases and J by 0 bases. This CDR3 spans 17 amino acids. Germline assignment: CDR1 SGDLS and CDR2 YYNGEE. The CDR3 DNA is TGTGCCAGCAGCGTAGTTCGGGAGGGCCGAGCCAAAAACATTCAGTACTTC. Translated, it gives CASSVVREGRAKNIQYF. Looking up the rest from reference TRBV9 and TRBJ2-4 gives the full variable domain: DSGVTQTPKHLITATGQRVTLRCSPRSGDLSVYWYQQSLDQGLQFLIQYYNGEERAKGNILERFSAQQFPDLHSELNLSSLELGDSALYFCASSVVREGRAKNIQYFGAGTRLSVL.

The chain uses TRBV6-5 and TRBJ1-4; D gene ambiguous. This CDR3 spans 14 amino acids. Between the trimmed V and J ends, which lost 2 bases and 8 bases, there was a span of 12 bases. The germline gives CDR1 MNHEY, CDR2 SVGAGI. CDR3 nucleotide sequence: TGTGCCAGCAGTTACGCGGCGGGTGGGGAAAAACTGTTTTTT. Translating gives CASSYAAGGEKLFF.

The chain recombines TRBV27 with TRBJ2-3, with 12 bases that match TRBD2. CDR1 MNHEY and CDR2 SMNVEV come from the germline V gene (reference sequence). The length of the CDR3 is 15 residues. The J segment lost 4 bases and the V segment lost 3 bases, leaving 2 bases of the junction unmatched. The CDR3 sequence: CASSFGTSGPDTQYF. CDR3 in DNA: TGTGCCAGCAGTTTTGGGACTAGCGGGCCAGATACGCAGTATTTT.

The V and J genes are TRBV27 and TRBJ1-1, with D tentatively TRBD1 (6 bases). Trimming stripped 3 bases from V and 5 bases from J, with 13 bases between. Germline lookup yields CDR1 MNHEY and CDR2 SMNVEV (reference sequence). The CDR3 consists of 14 residues. The DNA of the CDR3 is TGTGCCAGCAGTTTGACGGACAGCCTGACTGAAGCTTTCTTT. As protein: CASSLTDSLTEAFF.

The rearrangement joins TRBV28 to TRBJ1-5; the match to TRBD1 covers 7 bases. Germline values: CDR1 MDHEN, CDR2 SYDVKM. Unmatched junction bases numbered 10, after V lost 10 bases and J lost 7 bases. The CDR3 loop spans 13 amino acids. The CDR3 reads CAIRQGRWQPQHF. The CDR3 DNA sequence: TGTGCCATCCGACAGGGAAGGTGGCAGCCCCAGCATTTT.

The chain is built from TRBV10-3 and TRBJ2-1, with D possibly matching TRBD2 (5 bases). CDR1 and CDR2 (germline): ENHRY, SYGVKD. The CDR3 totals 14 residues. Between the trimmed V and J ends, which lost 6 bases and 7 bases, there was a span of 16 bases. The CDR3 bases are TGTGCCATCAGGGAGATCCTAGCTCGGAATGAGCAGTTCTTC. Translating it yields CAIREILARNEQFF.

This clone was seen just once. V gene TRBV10-3 combines with J gene TRBJ2-1, with 11 bases lining up with TRBD2. Trimming removed 7 bases from V and 9 bases from J; junction bases left unmatched: 23. The CDR3 has 19 residues. The V gene's germline CDR1 is ENHRY and CDR2 SYGVKD. DNA for the CDR3: TGTGCCATCACCCAGTTAGCGGGAGGGCCTTTTGTGAGTCTTATTGAGCAGTTCTTC. It codes for CAITQLAGGPFVSLIEQFF.

The chain links TRBV14 to TRBJ1-2, with TRBD1 as a possible D gene (5 bases). Germline V gene data show CDR1 as SGHDN and CDR2 as FVKESK. This CDR3 comprises 13 residues. V was clipped by 6 bases and J by 6 bases, with 14 bases between them. The CDR3 DNA sequence: TGTGCCAGCAGTTCCAGGGTCCGGGATGGCTACACCTTC. It encodes CASSSRVRDGYTF.

The V call is TRBV11-2, the J call TRBJ2-7, with D hard to call. This CDR3 is built from 17 residues. Germline assignment: CDR1 SGHAT and CDR2 FQNNGV. V shed 3 bases and J shed 1 base, with 19 bases lying between them. CDR3 residues: CASSFPGSFKISYEQYF. The CDR3 nucleotides are TGTGCCAGCAGCTTTCCCGGGTCCTTTAAAATATCCTACGAGCAGTACTTC.

This chain connects TRBV6-6 to TRBJ2-1; D is unresolved. The germline V gene has CDR1 MNHNY and CDR2 SVGAGI (reference sequence). There are 11 residues in the CDR3. Deletions cut 3 bases from V and 5 bases from J, with 2 bases between. CDR3 nucleotides: TGTGCCAGCAGTTATGACAATGAGCAGTTCTTC. It specifies CASSYDNEQFF.

The rearrangement links TRBV5-4 to TRBJ1-1, with unresolved D. In germline, CDR1 is SGHNT, CDR2 YYREEE (reference sequence). The CDR3 covers 16 residues. The germline V and J ends were trimmed by 4 bases and 2 bases, with 18 bases remaining between them. The CDR3 DNA reads as TGTGCCAGCAGCCCCTTTCTAACCCCCGGTAACACTGAAGCTTTCTTT. Amino acids: CASSPFLTPGNTEAFF.

Regarding this clone: This same CDR3 is encoded by further DNA sequences in the sample. This chain connects TRBV28 to TRBJ2-3, with D hard to call. Trimming removed 6 bases at V and 4 bases at J, with 8 bases between. Germline lookup yields CDR1 MDHEN and CDR2 SYDVKM. CDR3 length: 12 residues. The CDR3: CASSLKADTQYF. CDR3 DNA sequence: TGTGCCAGCAGCCTCAAAGCAGATACGCAGTATTTT.

The CDR3: CASSLNTSGRAYNEQFF. The CDR3 DNA is TGTGCCAGCAGCCTGAACACTAGCGGGAGGGCCTACAATGAGCAGTTCTTC. The chain recombines TRBV11-3 with TRBJ2-1, with 13 bases matching TRBD2. Germline-derived CDR1 and CDR2 are SGHNT and YENEEA. This CDR3 region has 17 residues. V trimming: 5 bases; J trimming: 2 bases; junction bases outside the gene matches: 6.